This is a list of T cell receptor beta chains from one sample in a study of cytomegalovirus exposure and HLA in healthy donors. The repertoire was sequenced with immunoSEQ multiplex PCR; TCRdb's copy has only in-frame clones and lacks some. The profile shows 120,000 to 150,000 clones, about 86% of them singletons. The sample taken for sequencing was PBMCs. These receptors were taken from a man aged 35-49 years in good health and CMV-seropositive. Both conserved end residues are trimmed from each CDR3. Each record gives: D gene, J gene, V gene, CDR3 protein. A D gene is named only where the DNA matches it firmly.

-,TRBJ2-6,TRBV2,ASRDTGANVLT
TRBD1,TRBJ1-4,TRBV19,ASSRAGTGGRTNEKLF
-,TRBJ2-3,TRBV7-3,ASSLDIGTQY
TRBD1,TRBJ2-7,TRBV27,ASSGGQGRQY
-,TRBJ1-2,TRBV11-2,ASSLLEGTRNGYT
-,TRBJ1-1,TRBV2,ASSRDPGTEAF
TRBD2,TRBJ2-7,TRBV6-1,ASSEGTSRTYEQY
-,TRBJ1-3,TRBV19,ASRTSTGNTIY
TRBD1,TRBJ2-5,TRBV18,ASSPDGTGAGEQY
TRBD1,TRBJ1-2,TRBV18,ASSGTGPLYT
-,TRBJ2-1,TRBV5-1,ASSPAIAESNEQF
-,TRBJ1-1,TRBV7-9,ASSLDIGTEAF
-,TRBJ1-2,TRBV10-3,AISGKGAWS
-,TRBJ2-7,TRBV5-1,ASSWPSDEQY
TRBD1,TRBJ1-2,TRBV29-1,SVLGTGGNGYT
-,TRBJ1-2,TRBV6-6,ASLVERYAYGYT
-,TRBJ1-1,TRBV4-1,ASSQKVRVFDGEANTEAF
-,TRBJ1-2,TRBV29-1,SVDDRGFYGYT
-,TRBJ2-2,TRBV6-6,ASSYIGANTGELF
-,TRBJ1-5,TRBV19,ASSTDRLNQPQH
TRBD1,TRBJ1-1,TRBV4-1,ASSQPGTDIVYTEAF
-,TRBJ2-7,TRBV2,ASNPGVGEQY
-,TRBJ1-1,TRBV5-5,ASRRGMGADTEAF
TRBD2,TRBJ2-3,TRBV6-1,ASELAGPTDTQY
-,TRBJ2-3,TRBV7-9,ASRARRGRRADTQY
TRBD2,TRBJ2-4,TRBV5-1,ASSGRGGSTGNIQY
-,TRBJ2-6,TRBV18,ASSPRQAPSGANVLT
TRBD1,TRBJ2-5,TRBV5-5,ASSLQGARETQY
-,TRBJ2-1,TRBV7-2,ASSFSLGVNEQF
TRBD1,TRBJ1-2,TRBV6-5,ASSYADRVYGYT
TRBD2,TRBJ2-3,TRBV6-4,ASGSGRVTDTQY
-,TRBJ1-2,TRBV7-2,ASRSNEAGTTHPHQGYT
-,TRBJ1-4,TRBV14,ASSQGQSANEKLF
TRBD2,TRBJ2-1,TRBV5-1,ASSPGLAGVGEQF
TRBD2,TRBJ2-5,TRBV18,ASSPPSQAGGPGTQY
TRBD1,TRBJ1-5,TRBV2,ASRTGGAGQPQH
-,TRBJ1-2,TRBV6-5,ASSQMGGGST
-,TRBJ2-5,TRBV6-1,ASSEDRVRGQETQY
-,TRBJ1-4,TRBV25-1,ASSVGGRRNEKLF
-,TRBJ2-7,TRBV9,ASSGGRIAYEQY